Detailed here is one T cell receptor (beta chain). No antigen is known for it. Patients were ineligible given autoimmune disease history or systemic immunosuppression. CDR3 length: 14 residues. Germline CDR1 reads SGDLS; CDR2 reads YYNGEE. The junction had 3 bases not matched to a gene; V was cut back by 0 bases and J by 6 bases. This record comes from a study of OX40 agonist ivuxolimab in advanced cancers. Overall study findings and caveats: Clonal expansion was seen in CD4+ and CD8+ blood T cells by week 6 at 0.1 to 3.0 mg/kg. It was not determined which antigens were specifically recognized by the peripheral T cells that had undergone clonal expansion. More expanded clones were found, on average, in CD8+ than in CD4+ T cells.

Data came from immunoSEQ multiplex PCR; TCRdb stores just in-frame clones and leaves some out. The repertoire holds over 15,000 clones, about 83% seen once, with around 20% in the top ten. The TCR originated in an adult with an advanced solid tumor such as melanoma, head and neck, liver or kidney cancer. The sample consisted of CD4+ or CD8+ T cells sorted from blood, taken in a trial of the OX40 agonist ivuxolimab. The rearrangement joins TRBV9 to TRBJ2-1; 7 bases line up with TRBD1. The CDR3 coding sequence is TGTGCCAGCAGCGTAGGGGACAGCCTCAATGAGCAGTTCTTC. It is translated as CASSVGDSLNEQFF.